The 17 T cell receptor beta chains given below trace back to one sample, sequenced in a study of CD8 T cells in ankylosing spondylitis. Regarding the study as a whole: One TCR beta motif, made up of roughly eight highly homologous variants, appeared characteristic of ankylosing spondylitis blood.

TCRdb processed the 5' RACE reads anew with MiXCR; each CDR3 protein has one entry. In the table there are some 140,000 distinct CDR3 sequences, roughly 15% of which are singletons. No antigen has been assigned to these receptors. The sequencing input was blood, either unsorted or a sorted T cell fraction (not recorded which). Receptors were obtained from a male donor with ankylosing spondylitis.

The chain is built from TRBV7-3 and TRBJ2-1; either TRBD1 or TRBD2 may supply D (6 bases each). The CDR3 is 14 amino acids. The V gene's germline CDR1 is SGHTA and CDR2 FQGTGA. With 5 bases removed from V and 6 bases from J, the gap between germline ends came to 14 bases. Here the CDR3 DNA reads TGTGCCAGCAGCCAACACGGGGGCCCCAATGAGCAGTTCTTC. Translation: CASSQHGGPNEQFF.

This clonotype was seen repeatedly, ten times or more. For the CDR3, the DNA is TGTGCCAGTAGCCATGGACTAGCGGGCTACGAGCAGTACTTC. Translation: CASSHGLAGYEQYF. The chain links TRBV19 to TRBJ2-7; 11 bases agree with TRBD2. After removal of 6 bases from V and 3 bases from J, the junction contained 4 bases not matched to a gene. This CDR3 is 14 amino acids long. CDR1 is LNHDA, CDR2 SQIVND, per germline (reference sequence). Looking up the rest from reference TRBV19 and TRBJ2-7 gives the full variable domain: DGGITQSPKYLFRKEGQNVTLSCEQNLNHDAMYWYRQDPGQGLRLIYYSQIVNDFQKGDIAEGYSVSREKKESFPLTVTSAQKNPTAFYLCASSHGLAGYEQYFGPGTRLTVT.

V gene TRBV4-3 combines with J gene TRBJ2-3; D is possibly TRBD1 (6 bases). There are 18 residues in the CDR3. The ends were cut back, 1 base at V and 3 bases at J, with 20 bases in the middle. CDR1 is LGHNA, CDR2 YSLEER, per germline. As DNA, the CDR3 is TGCGCCAGCAGCCAAGGGGTTTGGGGCAGGGGAATAACAGATACGCAGTATTTT. Translation gives CASSQGVWGRGITDTQYF.

This clonotype was detected only a few times. The rearrangement links TRBV7-2 to TRBJ1-5; D gene uncertain. Germline CDR1 and CDR2: SGHTA and FQGNSA. V was cut by 1 base and J by 4 bases, with 11 bases left in between. The CDR3 totals 15 residues. In DNA form, the CDR3 reads TGTGCCAGCAGCTTAGTGAGCAGCGTTAATCAGCCCCAGCATTTT. Translated, it gives CASSLVSSVNQPQHF.

A few counts support this clonotype. CDR3 region: CASSSDRGVLTSTDTQYF. CDR3 coding DNA: TGTGCCAGCAGTTCCGACAGGGGGGTGCTGACTAGCACAGATACGCAGTATTTT. V usage is TRBV28 and J usage is TRBJ2-3, with 9 bases aligning to TRBD1. J gave up 0 bases and V 4 bases, and 11 bases lay outside the gene matches. This CDR3 contains 18 residues. Germline loops: CDR1 MDHEN, CDR2 SYDVKM.

This clonotype was counted a few times. This chain connects TRBV2 to TRBJ1-1; D is ambiguous. Trimming left V 8 bases short and J 4 bases short, with 20 bases between. In germline, CDR1 is SNHLY, CDR2 FYNNEI. CDR3 length equals 15 residues. The CDR3 nucleotides read TGTGCCAGCGGTTCCCCGGCAGGTCGGTTCACTGAAGCTTTCTTT. It encodes CASGSPAGRFTEAFF.

V and J are TRBV4-1 and TRBJ2-3, with TRBD2 as a possible D gene (5 bases). The CDR3 consists of 15 residues. V lost 5 bases to trimming and J lost 0 bases, with 12 bases between them. CDR1 is MGHRA, CDR2 YSYEKL, per germline. This CDR3 reads CASSSGPGSTDTQYF. The DNA of the CDR3 is TGCGCCAGCAGCTCCGGACCGGGAAGCACAGATACGCAGTATTTT.

This clonotype was observed a handful of times. The V call is TRBV20-1, the J call TRBJ2-1; D may be TRBD1 or TRBD2 (5 bases each). The CDR3 sequence is 14 residues long. The V gene lost 0 bases and the J gene lost 3 bases, with 9 bases spanning the gap. Germline loops: CDR1 DFQATT, CDR2 SNEGSKA (reference sequence). CDR3 amino acids: CSARDGDLYNEQFF. The CDR3 DNA is TGCAGTGCTAGAGATGGGGACCTCTACAATGAGCAGTTCTTC.

This clonotype has more than one count but fewer than ten. The chain links TRBV28 to TRBJ2-7, with D possibly TRBD2 on 5 matching bases. CDR1 and CDR2 from the germline V gene are MDHEN and SYDVKM. The V gene lost 5 bases and the J gene lost 4 bases, with 21 bases spanning the gap. There are 16 residues in the CDR3. CDR3 sequence: CASSPPEVLAEYEQYF. CDR3 DNA: TGTGCCAGCAGTCCCCCCGAGGTGCTAGCCGAATACGAGCAGTACTTC.

The table lists this clonotype with a few counts. DNA of the CDR3: TGCAGCGTTGAAGATGTGACTAGCGGGAGAACCGGGGAGCTGTTTTTT. Residues: CSVEDVTSGRTGELFF. This chain connects TRBV29-1 to TRBJ2-2; 12 bases fit TRBD2. CDR1 is SQVTM, CDR2 ANQGSEA, per germline. The CDR3 runs 16 residues. Unmatched junction bases numbered 4, after V lost 0 bases and J lost 5 bases.

V usage is TRBV7-2 and J usage is TRBJ1-2, with no clear D. Trimming shortened V by 1 base and J by 5 bases, and 17 bases separated the two germline ends. Germline V gives CDR1 SGHTA, CDR2 FQGNSA. The CDR3 is 16 amino acids. CDR3 DNA: TGTGCCAGCAGCTTAGGTGGGGTCGATCCCGGATATGGCTACACCTTC. Amino acid sequence: CASSLGGVDPGYGYTF.

This clonotype was observed a handful of times. The gene calls are TRBV5-5 and TRBJ2-1, with TRBD1 matching over 9 bases. V gave up 4 bases and J gave up 4 bases; unmatched junction bases: 3. CDR1 SGHKS and CDR2 YYEKEE come from the germline V gene (reference sequence). This CDR3 has 14 residues. CDR3 region: CASSPTGGYNEQFF. The CDR3 nucleotides read TGTGCCAGCAGCCCGACAGGGGGTTACAATGAGCAGTTCTTC.

V usage is TRBV10-3 and J usage is TRBJ2-2; the match to TRBD2 covers 11 bases. The CDR3 loop spans 15 amino acids. V dropped 7 bases and J dropped 7; count of bases not matched to a gene: 8. Germline CDR1 ENHRY, CDR2 SYGVKD. The CDR3 sequence: CAITGSGTSGGELFF. The DNA for the CDR3 is TGTGCCATCACCGGATCCGGGACTAGCGGCGGGGAGCTGTTTTTT.

This clonotype has just a few counts. The chain uses TRBV5-1 and TRBJ2-3; 7 bases are a match to TRBD2. Per germline, CDR1 SGHRS and CDR2 YFSETQ. V was clipped by 1 base and J by 2 bases; unmatched bases: 7. This CDR3 region has 16 residues. CDR3 sequence: CASSLLGGSPTDTQYF. The CDR3 DNA follows: TGCGCCAGCAGCTTGCTTGGCGGGAGCCCCACAGATACGCAGTATTTT.

This clonotype came up a few times. This CDR3 is CASSSDGNTGELFF. DNA of the CDR3: TGCGCCAGCAGCTCGGACGGAAACACCGGGGAGCTGTTTTTT. The V and J genes are TRBV5-1 and TRBJ2-2; D ambiguous. CDR1 and CDR2 from the germline V gene are SGHRS and YFSETQ. Trimming pared 3 bases from V and 2 bases from J, leaving 8 bases between. The CDR3 is 14 amino acids.

There are a few counts of this clonotype. The chain combines TRBV3-1 with TRBJ2-7; 12 positions agree with TRBD2. The CDR3 extends over 15 amino acids. The germline gives CDR1 LGHDT, CDR2 YNNKEL (reference sequence). V dropped 3 bases and J dropped 3; count of bases not matched to a gene: 3. The CDR3 bases are TGTGCCAGCAGCCATACGGGACTAGCGGGCTACGAGCAGTACTTC. This sequence encodes CASSHTGLAGYEQYF.

V usage is TRBV5-1 and J usage is TRBJ2-3, with a tentative D call TRBD2 (5 bases). V gave up 4 bases and J gave up 0 bases, with 12 bases separating them. The CDR3 spans 15 residues. CDR1 SGHRS and CDR2 YFSETQ come from the germline V gene. CDR3 sequence reads: CASSPERSSTDTQYF. The CDR3 DNA sequence: TGCGCCAGCAGCCCGGAGCGGAGTAGCACAGATACGCAGTATTTT. Full variable domain (missing parts from reference TRBV5-1 and TRBJ2-3): KAGVTQTPRYLIKTRGQQVTLSCSPISGHRSVSWYQQTPGQGLQFLFEYFSETQRNKGNFPGRFSGRQFSNSRSEMNVSTLELGDSALYLCASSPERSSTDTQYFGPGTRLTVL.